This TCR beta chain was obtained from a study of OX40 agonist ivuxolimab in advanced cancers. Whole-study findings and limits: At doses 0.1 to 3.0 mg/kg, CD4+ and CD8+ clones expanded.

Here immunoSEQ multiplex PCR was the method, and the copy in TCRdb shows in-frame clones only, minus some. The sample carries about 67,000 clones, approximately 90% recorded once. The sampling schedule covered blood at baseline, cycle 4 day 1, and cycle 7 day 1. Trimming left V 7 bases short and J 8 bases short, with 15 bases between. CDR3 size: 13 residues. The germline gives CDR1 SNHLY, CDR2 FYNNEI. About this clone itself: The antigen is unknown.

The source of this sequence is an adult with an advanced solid tumor such as melanoma, head and neck, liver or kidney cancer. The sequencing here drew on CD4+ or CD8+ T cells sorted from blood, taken in a trial of the OX40 agonist ivuxolimab. The chain couples TRBV2 to TRBJ2-1, with D possibly being TRBD2 (5 bases). The CDR3 nucleotides are TGTGCCAGCAATCTGGGCGGGTACGATGAGCAGTTCTTC. The encoded protein is CASNLGGYDEQFF.